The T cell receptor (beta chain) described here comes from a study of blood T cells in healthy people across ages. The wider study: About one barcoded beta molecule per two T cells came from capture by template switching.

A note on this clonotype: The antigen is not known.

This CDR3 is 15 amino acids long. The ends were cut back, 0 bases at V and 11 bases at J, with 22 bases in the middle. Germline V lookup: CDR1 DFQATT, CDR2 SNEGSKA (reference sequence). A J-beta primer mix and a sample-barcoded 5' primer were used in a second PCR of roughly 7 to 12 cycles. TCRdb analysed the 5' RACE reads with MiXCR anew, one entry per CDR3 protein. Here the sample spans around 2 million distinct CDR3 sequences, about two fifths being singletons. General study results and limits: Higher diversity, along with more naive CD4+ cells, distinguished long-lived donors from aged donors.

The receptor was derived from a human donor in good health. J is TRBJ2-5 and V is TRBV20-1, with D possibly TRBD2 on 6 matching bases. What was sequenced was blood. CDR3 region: CSARDRLSGTGEQYF. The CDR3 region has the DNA TGCAGTGCTAGAGATCGGCTATCAGGGACTGGAGAGCAGTACTTC.